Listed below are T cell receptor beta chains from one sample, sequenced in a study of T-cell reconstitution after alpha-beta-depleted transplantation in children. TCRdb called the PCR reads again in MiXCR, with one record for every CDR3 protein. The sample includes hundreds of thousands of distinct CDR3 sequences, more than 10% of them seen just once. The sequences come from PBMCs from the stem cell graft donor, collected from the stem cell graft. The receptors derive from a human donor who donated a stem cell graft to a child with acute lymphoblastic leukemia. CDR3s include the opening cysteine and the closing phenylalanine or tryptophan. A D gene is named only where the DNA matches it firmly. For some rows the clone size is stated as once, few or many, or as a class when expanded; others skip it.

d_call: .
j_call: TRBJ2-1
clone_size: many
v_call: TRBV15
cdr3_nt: TGTGCCACCAGCAGAGGGACCGACCCCGGGAATGAGCAGTTCTTC
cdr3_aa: CATSRGTDPGNEQFF

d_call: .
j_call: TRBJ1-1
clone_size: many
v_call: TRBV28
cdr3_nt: TGTGCCAGCAGTTATATTGTTGGACGGTACACTGAAGCTTTCTTT
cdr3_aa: CASSYIVGRYTEAFF

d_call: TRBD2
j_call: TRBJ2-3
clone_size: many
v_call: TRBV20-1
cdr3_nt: TGCAGTGCCCTGACTAGCGGGAGGTTAGATACGCAGTATTTT
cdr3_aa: CSALTSGRLDTQYF

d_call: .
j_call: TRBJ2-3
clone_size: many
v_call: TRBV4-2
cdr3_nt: TGTGCCAGCAGCCAAGATCGGGGTAAGAGTACGCAGTATTTT
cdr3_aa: CASSQDRGKSTQYF

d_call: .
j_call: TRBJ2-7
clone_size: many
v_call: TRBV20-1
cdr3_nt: TGCAGTGCTAGTAGGTCATCGATGCCTCACTACGAGCAGTACTTC
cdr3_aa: CSASRSSMPHYEQYF

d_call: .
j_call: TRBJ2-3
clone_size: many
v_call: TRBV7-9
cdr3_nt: TGTGCCAGCAGGGATCCCATAGCGGATACGCAGTATTTT
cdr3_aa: CASRDPIADTQYF

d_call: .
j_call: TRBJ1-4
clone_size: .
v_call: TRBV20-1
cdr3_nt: TGCAGTGCTAGAGGCGCGAATAATGAAAAACTGTTTTTT
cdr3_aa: CSARGANNEKLFF

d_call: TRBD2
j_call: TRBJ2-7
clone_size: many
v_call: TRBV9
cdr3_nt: TGTGCCAGCAGCGTAGCTCTCGGGACTAGCGGGGGCTCGGACGAGCAGTACTTC
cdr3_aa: CASSVALGTSGGSDEQYF

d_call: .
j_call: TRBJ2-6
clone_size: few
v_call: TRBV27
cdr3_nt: TGTGCCAGCAAGTCCAGCTCTGGGGCCAACGTCCTGACTTTC
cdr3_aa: CASKSSSGANVLTF

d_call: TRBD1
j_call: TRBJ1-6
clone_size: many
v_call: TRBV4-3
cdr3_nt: TGCGCCAGGGGACAGTCGAGCTCCTATAATTCACCCCTCCACTTT
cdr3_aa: CARGQSSSYNSPLHF